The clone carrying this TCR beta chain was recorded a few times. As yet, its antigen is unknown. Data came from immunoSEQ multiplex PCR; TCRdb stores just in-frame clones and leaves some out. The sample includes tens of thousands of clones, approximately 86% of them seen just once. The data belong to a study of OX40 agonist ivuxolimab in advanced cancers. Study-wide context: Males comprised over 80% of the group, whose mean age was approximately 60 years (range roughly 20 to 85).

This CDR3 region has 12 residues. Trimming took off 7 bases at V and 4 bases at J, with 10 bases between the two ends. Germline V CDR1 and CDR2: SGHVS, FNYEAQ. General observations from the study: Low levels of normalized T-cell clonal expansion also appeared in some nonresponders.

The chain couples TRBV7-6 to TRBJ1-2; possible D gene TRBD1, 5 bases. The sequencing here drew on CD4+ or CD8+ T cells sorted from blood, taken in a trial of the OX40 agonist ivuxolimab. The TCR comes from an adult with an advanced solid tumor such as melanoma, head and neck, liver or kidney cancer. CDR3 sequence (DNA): TGTGCCAGCACCTCGGGGGGCTATGGCTACACCTTC. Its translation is CASTSGGYGYTF.